These T cell receptor beta chains were read from a single sample in a study of blood T cell repertoires in COVID-19. TCRdb's copy holds only in-frame clones and misses some; the assay was immunoSEQ multiplex PCR. The sample holds fewer than 140,000 clones, over 70% seen once. Sequenced input: peripheral blood. Every receptor here comes from a human donor with acute or convalescent COVID-19. The donor label of this sample is uncertain. The CDR3 runs from the conserved cysteine through the conserved F or W.

TRBV11-3	CASSFYSNQPQHF
TRBV3-1/TRBV3-2	CASSHGTNTDTQYF
TRBV2	CASSANRGTQYF
TRBV5-1	CASSLRTGPYGYTF
TRBV24-1	CATSDHPAGETQYF
TRBV14	CASTPIGGTEAFF
TRBV6-5	CASSYSQGNSPLHF
TRBV7-2	CASSPTGGAGKNIQYF
TRBV10-3	CAIKTDRAQETQYF
TRBV18	CASSPVGVTNEKLFF
TRBV6-1	CASSDWALDQFF
TRBV7-9	CASSLEGETGKYF
TRBV5-6	CASSPQGANEQFF
TRBV12-3/TRBV12-4	CASSLGGHTEAFF
TRBV24-1	CATSDLGTGTGELFF
TRBV9	CASSAGTGNFYGYTF
TRBV19	CASSEGSSNEKLFF
TRBV6-2/TRBV6-3	CASSYSGRATGELAKNIQYF
TRBV18	CASSPPGGGNSPLHF
TRBV21-1	CASSKKPPHVLLYNEQFF
TRBV19	CASTPPGSREDTQYF
TRBV20-1	CSASGEGRSRYEQYF
TRBV11-2	CASSPYFGGGSYNEQFF
TRBV9	CASSVAGGGMYGYTF
TRBV11-2	CASNLAGGSTDTQYF
TRBV5-6	CASNDRGRERNTIYF
TRBV7-2	CASSLTGHGEKLFF
TRBV5-1	CASSFLSSGTQNTGELFF
TRBV11-3	CASSSDSGTGGRTDTQYF
TRBV13	CASSSVSTEAFF
TRBV6-5	CASRRGDVETEAFF
TRBV5-5	CASSLWTGYYNSPLHF
TRBV4-1	CASSQQGRATGELFF
TRBV19	CASSMQGLNSPLHF
TRBV29-1	CSSGSYNEQFF
TRBV5-1	CASSSKTGGSSGNTIYF
TRBV10-2	CASSSDRSATEAFF
TRBV5-1	CASREPGTGTDTQYF
TRBV18	CASSPPGGLGSPLHF
TRBV15	CATSMGLTPDTQYF
TRBV7-6	CASSLPPSGVHTQYF
TRBV28	CASSIHRGLISGNTIYF
TRBV10-1	CASRSRGHPSSPYTDTQYF
TRBV7-2	CASSPFQGSEAFF
TRBV10-2	CATSREWVNTEAFF
TRBV5-8	CASSLDGKSPLHF